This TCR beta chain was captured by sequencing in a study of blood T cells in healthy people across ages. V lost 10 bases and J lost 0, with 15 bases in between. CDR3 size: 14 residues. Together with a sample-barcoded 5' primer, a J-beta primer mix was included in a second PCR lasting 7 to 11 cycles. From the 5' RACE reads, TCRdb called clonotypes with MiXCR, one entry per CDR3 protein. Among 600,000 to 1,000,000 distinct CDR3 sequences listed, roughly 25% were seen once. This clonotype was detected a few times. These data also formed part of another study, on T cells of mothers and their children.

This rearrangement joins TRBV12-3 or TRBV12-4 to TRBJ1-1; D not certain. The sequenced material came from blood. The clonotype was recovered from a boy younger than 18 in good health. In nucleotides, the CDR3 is TGTGCCACCTTAACCTCTACAGTGAACACTGAAGCTTTCTTT. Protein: CATLTSTVNTEAFF.